These T cell receptor beta chains were read from a single sample in a study of CD8+ T cells in alopecia areata. Clones were read by immunoSEQ multiplex PCR, and TCRdb kept only the in-frame ones, dropping some. The sample lists 100,000 to 150,000 clones, around 60% seen once, with more than 5% in the top ten. Specimen: CD4+ T cells sorted from blood, collected at week 4, from a patient treated with tofacitinib. The receptor source for this set is a human donor with alopecia areata. Both conserved end residues are part of each CDR3. D genes are given only for firm matches. Not all rows give a size; the values are once, few, many and, for expanded clones, a class.

j_call d_call v_call clone_size cdr3_aa cdr3_nt
TRBJ2-7 TRBD1 TRBV28 . CASSWTGGYEQYF TGTGCCAGCAGTTGGACAGGGGGCTACGAGCAGTACTTC
TRBJ2-3 . TRBV7-2 . CASSPRTGTDTQYF TGTGCCAGCAGCCCCAGAACAGGGACAGATACGCAGTATTTT
TRBJ2-5 . TRBV2 . CASSAQETQYF TGTGCCAGCAGCGCGCAAGAGACCCAGTACTTC
TRBJ2-4 . TRBV7-2 few CASSFQNIQYF TGTGCCAGCAGCTTCCAAAACATTCAGTACTTC
TRBJ1-1 . TRBV28 . CASSRDPQNTEAFF TGTGCCAGCAGTCGGGACCCGCAGAACACTGAAGCTTTCTTT
TRBJ1-4 . TRBV30 . CAGLRLEKLFF TGTGCCGGACTAAGACTTGAAAAACTGTTTTTT
TRBJ2-5 TRBD1 TRBV29-1 . CSVVGQGLETQYF TGCAGCGTTGTGGGACAGGGCTTAGAGACCCAGTACTTC
TRBJ1-5 TRBD1 TRBV29-1 . CSVTTGIDQPQHF TGCAGCGTGACGACAGGGATCGATCAGCCCCAGCATTTT
TRBJ2-7 . TRBV11-2 . CASSLDRQESYEQYF TGTGCCAGCAGCTTAGATAGACAGGAATCCTACGAGCAGTACTTC
TRBJ1-1 TRBD1 TRBV27 . CASRRDSQTYMNTEAFF TGTGCCAGCAGAAGGGACAGCCAAACATATATGAACACTGAAGCTTTCTTT
TRBJ2-2 . TRBV13 few CASSGRLTGELFF TGTGCCAGCAGCGGCAGACTGACCGGGGAGCTGTTTTTT
TRBJ1-4 TRBD1 TRBV5-1 . CASSRNTGENEKLFF TGCGCCAGCAGCAGGAACACAGGGGAGAATGAAAAACTGTTTTTT